This is a list of T cell receptor beta chains from one sample in a study of control samples from healthy donors and cancer patients. Repertoires were generated with immunoSEQ multiplex PCR, while TCRdb's copy carries only in-frame clones and drops some. The sample records about 160,000 clones, roughly 95% being singletons. Sequencing was performed on blood. Source of these receptors: a woman aged 30 to 39 in good health. Each CDR3 is given with its conserved first and last residue. The D gene is left open where the match is weak. Expanded clones get a size class; other rows say once, few or many, or leave the size out.

TRBJ2-1 | . | TRBV5-1 | . | TGCGCCAGCACCCCGGAGGCTAGATCGTACAATGAGCAGTTCTTC | CASTPEARSYNEQFF
TRBJ1-4 | TRBD1 | TRBV6-4 | few | TGTGCCAGCAGAGAGACCACGGACAGGGGAGCCGGAAAACTGTTTTTT | CASRETTDRGAGKLFF
TRBJ2-7 | TRBD2 | TRBV10-3 | . | TGTGCCATCAGTAAGACTAGCGGGAGTTACGAGCAGTACTTC | CAISKTSGSYEQYF
TRBJ2-2 | . | TRBV28 | . | TGTGCCAGCACCTCTCCGGGGACCGGGGAGCTGTTTTTT | CASTSPGTGELFF
TRBJ1-1 | TRBD1 | TRBV11-2 | few | TGTGTTACGGACAGGGGGCTTGACACTGAAGCTTTCTTT | CVTDRGLDTEAFF
TRBJ1-2 | TRBD1 | TRBV19 | . | TGTGCCAGTAGTACGGGACAGGGGGCGTCGGGCTACACCTTC | CASSTGQGASGYTF
TRBJ1-1 | . | TRBV28 | . | TGTGCCAGCAGCTCAGACAGCACTGAAGCTTTCTTT | CASSSDSTEAFF
TRBJ2-2 | TRBD1 | TRBV5-4 | once | TGTGCCAGCAGCCCCGGGACAGGGTTATACACCGGGGAGCTGTTTTTT | CASSPGTGLYTGELFF
TRBJ1-5 | . | TRBV18 | . | TGTGCCAGCTCACCATTTTCCGGACAGACCGATCAGCCCCAGCATTTT | CASSPFSGQTDQPQHF
TRBJ2-7 | TRBD2 | TRBV7-9 | . | TGTGCCAGCAGCGGGAGGGTGGGCGGAGCCTACGAGCAGTACTTC | CASSGRVGGAYEQYF